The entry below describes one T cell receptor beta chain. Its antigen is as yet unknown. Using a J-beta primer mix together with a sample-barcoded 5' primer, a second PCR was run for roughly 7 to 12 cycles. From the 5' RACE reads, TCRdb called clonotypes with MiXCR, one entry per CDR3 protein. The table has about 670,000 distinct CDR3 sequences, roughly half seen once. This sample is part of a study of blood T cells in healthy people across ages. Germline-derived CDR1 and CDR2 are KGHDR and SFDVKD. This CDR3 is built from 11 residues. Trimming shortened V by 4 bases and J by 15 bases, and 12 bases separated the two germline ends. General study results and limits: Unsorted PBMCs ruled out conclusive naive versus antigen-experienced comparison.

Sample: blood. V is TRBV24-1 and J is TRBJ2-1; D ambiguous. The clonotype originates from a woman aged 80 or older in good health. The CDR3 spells CATSDDALRFF. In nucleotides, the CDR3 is TGTGCCACCAGTGACGACGCCTTACGGTTCTTC.